A selection of T cell receptor beta chains follows, all from one sample in a study of memory CD4+ T cells and cytomegalovirus serostatus. Only in-frame clones appear in the TCRdb table, and some are missing; sequencing was by immunoSEQ multiplex PCR. The table lists approximately 61,000 clones, less than 85% of them singletons. Sequenced material: memory CD4+ T cells from blood. The receptor source for this set is an adult in good health and CMV-seronegative. Some clones in this sample may be carry-over from other donors' samples. CDR3s include the opening cysteine and the closing phenylalanine or tryptophan. Each record gives: CDR3 protein, CDR3 DNA, clone size, J gene, V gene, D gene. The D gene is left open where the match is weak. Some rows have no size entry. The others give once, few or many, or a class for an expanded clone.

CASSLQGISLSNQPQHF TGTGCCAGCAGCTTACAGGGGATCTCCCTTAGCAATCAGCCCCAGCATTTT . TRBJ1-5 TRBV5-8 TRBD1
CASTPIMGYNQPQHF TGTGCCAGCACCCCCATCATGGGATACAATCAGCCCCAGCATTTT . TRBJ1-5 TRBV6-1 .
CASKARLYGYTF TGTGCCAGCAAGGCCAGGTTGTATGGCTACACCTTC few TRBJ1-2 TRBV6-5 .
CASSAGLKTETQYF TGCGCCAGCAGCGCGGGACTTAAGACGGAGACCCAGTACTTC few TRBJ2-5 TRBV5-1 .
CASSLDRADTEAFF TGCGCCAGCAGCTTGGACAGGGCGGACACTGAAGCTTTCTTT . TRBJ1-1 TRBV5-1 .
CASSIRQGPEETQYF TGTGCCAGCAGCATTCGACAGGGGCCAGAAGAGACCCAGTACTTC . TRBJ2-5 TRBV11-2 TRBD1
CASSRALALEQFF TGTGCCAGCAGCCGAGCACTAGCGCTCGAGCAGTTCTTC . TRBJ2-1 TRBV4-2 TRBD2
CASRSLQNSNYGYTF TGTGCCAGCAGGTCACTCCAGAATTCTAACTATGGCTACACCTTC . TRBJ1-2 TRBV11-2 .
CASRPGQGNTEAFF TGTGCCAGCAGACCTGGACAAGGAAACACTGAAGCTTTCTTT . TRBJ1-1 TRBV7-3 .
CAWSRTSNQPQHF TGTGCCTGGAGTAGGACTAGCAATCAGCCCCAGCATTTT few TRBJ1-5 TRBV30 .
CASRVRQITMNTEAFF TGTGCCAGTCGAGTGCGACAGATAACCATGAACACTGAAGCTTTCTTT . TRBJ1-1 TRBV19 .
CASSSTTTGDEQYF TGTGCCAGCAGTTCAACCACGACAGGGGACGAGCAGTACTTC . TRBJ2-7 TRBV28 TRBD1
CASILNPGTGLTFF TGTGCCAGCATACTAAACCCCGGGACAGGGCTAACTTTCTTT few TRBJ1-1 TRBV7-2 TRBD1
CATHGQDSNQPQHF TGTGCCACCCATGGACAGGATAGCAATCAGCCCCAGCATTTT few TRBJ1-5 TRBV10-3 TRBD1
CASSGTGRLNTEAFF TGTGCCAGCAGTGGAACAGGGCGGTTGAACACTGAAGCTTTCTTT . TRBJ1-1 TRBV25-1 .
CASSDRGNQPQHF TGTGCCAGCAGTGACAGGGGTAATCAGCCCCAGCATTTT . TRBJ1-5 TRBV6-1 .
CASNWGDSYEQYF TGTGCCAGCAACTGGGGGGACTCTTACGAGCAGTACTTC . TRBJ2-7 TRBV28 .
CASSQETGTGVTSKNIQYF TGCGCCAGCAGCCAAGAAACCGGGACAGGAGTAACCTCCAAAAACATTCAGTACTTC . TRBJ2-4 TRBV4-3 TRBD1
CASSYGPGVGYTF TGTGCCAGCAGTTACGGGCCTGGGGTTGGCTACACCTTC . TRBJ1-2 TRBV6-5 .
CASSADSSFEKLFF TGTGCCAGCTCAGCAGACAGCTCGTTTGAAAAACTGTTTTTT . TRBJ1-4 TRBV18 .